This TCR beta chain emerged from a study of early T cells in non-severe SARS-CoV-2 infection. The overall study: Alpha and beta chains were unpaired, from unsorted whole-blood bulk RNA. The study, taken as a whole, reports: Lookups in VDJdb leaned toward anti-spike CD8 responses and missed private and CD4 specificities.

Germline values: CDR1 SGHVS, CDR2 FNYEAQ. The CDR3 is made up of 16 amino acids. The table lists this clonotype with many counts. Antigen: not known. The junction shows a germline mismatch at one end, possibly a read error. In the library, individual cDNA molecules carried attached unique molecular identifiers. TCRdb processed the 5' RACE reads anew with MiXCR; each CDR3 protein has one entry. This sample has some 57,000 distinct CDR3 sequences, with roughly a tenth found just once. This receptor was taken from an adult who was a healthcare worker with PCR-confirmed SARS-CoV-2 infection or an uninfected control (not recorded which). The sample was whole blood. V is TRBV7-6 and J is TRBJ1-3; 11 bases match TRBD1. The CDR3 loop is CASRRDRGVSGNTIYF. Written as DNA, the CDR3 is TGTGCCAGCAGGAGGGACAGGGGGGTCTCTGGAAACACCATATATTTC.